This TCR beta chain was recorded in a study of blood T cells in healthy people across ages. A J-beta primer mix and a sample-barcoded 5' primer were used in a second PCR of roughly 7 to 12 cycles. MiXCR, applied by TCRdb to the 5' RACE reads, yields one record per CDR3 protein. The table shows about 1.8 million distinct CDR3 sequences, with around half occurring only once. Between the trimmed V and J ends, which lost 3 bases and 5 bases, there was a span of 19 bases. The CDR3 is 16 residues long. The germline V gene encodes CDR1 SGDLS and CDR2 YYNGEE. J is TRBJ2-3 and V is TRBV9; D might be TRBD1 (5 bases). The receptor was isolated from a woman aged 40 to 50 in good health. The sequencing sample was made of blood. CDR3 sequence reads: CASSAWGRIREDTQYF. The CDR3 DNA reads as TGTGCCAGCAGCGCCTGGGGCCGGATCAGGGAAGATACGCAGTATTTT. Combining the CDR3 with reference TRBV9 and TRBJ2-3 gives the whole variable domain DSGVTQTPKHLITATGQRVTLRCSPRSGDLSVYWYQQSLDQGLQFLIQYYNGEERAKGNILERFSAQQFPDLHSELNLSSLELGDSALYFCASSAWGRIREDTQYFGPGTRLTVL.